This TCR delta chain appears in the sequencing data of a study of DNA immune sequencing with unique molecular identifiers. Study results and caveats: Top 5 clonotypes made up over half of productive TRD molecules in several healthy donors.

Primers for all 8 TRDV and 4 TRDJ genes amplified genomic DNA in 32-plex. In about 3 barcoding PCR cycles, molecules received a 12-nucleotide UMI, then adapter PCR followed. TCRdb re-called the multiplex PCR reads via CATT. The table shows approximately 2,500 delta-chain clones, with roughly an eighth occurring only once. In its sample, this clone was seen once. The antigen is not known. Specimen: gamma-delta T cells from PBMCs. This receptor was taken from a human donor in good health.

The chain's CDR3 is CALGPLSYNWGIGADKLIF. The CDR3 nucleotides read TGTGCTCTTGGGCCCCTTTCCTACAACTGGGGGATTGGCGCCGATAAACTCATCTTT. The chain joins TRDV1 to TRDJ1; 10 nucleotides line up with TRDD3. TCRdb supplies no J gene; here it was assigned by aligning the nucleotide sequence to germline. CDR3 length equals 19 residues. The V segment lost 5 bases and the J segment 3 bases; nucleotides outside the gene matches: 18. Germline V gene lookup returns CDR1 TSWWSYY and CDR2 QGS.